A single sample is the source of the 22 T cell receptor beta chains below, sequenced in a study of T cell repertoires in aging, cancer and after chemotherapy. Multiplex touch-down PCR with TRB-A/B primers amplified rearranged V-D-J TRB sequences. TCRdb reanalysed the multiplex PCR reads using MiXCR and keeps one entry per CDR3 protein. The sample lists 1,500 to 2,000 distinct CDR3 sequences, roughly 28% occurring once. TCR beta rearrangements were amplified from peripheral blood genomic DNA. What was sequenced was blood. These receptors all come from a human donor in good health.

Relative to its sample, this clonotype is medium-sized. The V and J genes are TRBV18 and TRBJ2-7; D might be TRBD2 (5 bases). V lost 3 bases, J lost 10 bases, and 16 bases lay in between. This CDR3 comprises 13 residues. Germline V gene lookup returns CDR1 KGHSH and CDR2 LQKENI. The CDR3 spells CASSPVDEGVQYF. As DNA, the CDR3 is TGTGCCAGCTCACCGGTCGATGAGGGCGTACAGTACTTC.

This clonotype qualifies as medium-sized. The chain employs TRBV6-2 or TRBV6-3 and TRBJ2-1, with 13 bases identical to TRBD2. Germline assignment: CDR1 MNHEY and CDR2 SVGEGT. CDR3 length: 14 amino acids. V dropped 5 bases and J dropped 8; count of bases not matched to a gene: 3. This CDR3 is CASSRTSGGHEQFF. In nucleotides, the CDR3 is TGTGCCAGCAGTAGGACTAGCGGGGGTCATGAGCAGTTCTTC.

This clonotype showed up just a few times. The chain employs TRBV18 and TRBJ1-1; D remains ambiguous. Trimming removed 10 bases from V and 1 base from J, with 13 bases in between. CDR1 and CDR2 from the germline V gene are KGHSH and LQKENI. This CDR3 spans 13 amino acids. The CDR3, as DNA: TGTGCCACCAAAGGGCAGACGAACACTGAAGCTTTCTTT. Amino acid sequence: CATKGQTNTEAFF.

This clonotype was detected only a few times. The chain uses TRBV10-3 and TRBJ1-2; D possibly corresponds to TRBD1 (6 bases). V lost 2 bases and J lost 6, with 10 bases in between. This CDR3 has 13 residues. Germline CDR1 reads ENHRY; CDR2 reads SYGVKD. CDR3 loop: CAISETGPDGYTF. CDR3 DNA: TGTGCCATCAGTGAGACAGGGCCCGATGGCTACACCTTC.

By share, this clonotype counts as medium-sized. The J gene is TRBJ2-3, the V gene TRBV27; 8 bases agree with TRBD2. Germline trimming cut 9 bases from V and 5 bases from J; bases unmatched to any gene: 13. The CDR3 totals 15 residues. CDR1 and CDR2 from the germline V gene are MNHEY and SMNVEV (reference sequence). CDR3 protein: CARGDGREVVDTQYF. CDR3 nucleotides: TGTGCCAGGGGCGACGGGCGGGAGGTGGTAGATACGCAGTATTTT.

This sequence joins TRBV20-1 and TRBJ2-2; the D is unclear. The length of the CDR3 is 15 residues. Germline V gives CDR1 DFQATT, CDR2 SNEGSKA (reference sequence). Between the trimmed V and J ends, which lost 2 bases and 5 bases, there was a span of 15 bases. The CDR3 here is CSARSLDTETGELFF. Here the CDR3 DNA reads TGCAGTGCTAGATCCTTAGACACGGAGACCGGGGAGCTGTTTTTT.

This clonotype was seen a single time. A much larger clone differs from this one at a single base, so this may be a read error. This rearrangement joins TRBV19 to TRBJ1-1, with D possibly being TRBD1 (5 bases). In germline, CDR1 is LNHDA, CDR2 SQIVND (reference sequence). The V end was cut by 5 bases, the J end by 9 bases, with 19 bases between. The CDR3 contains 14 residues. As DNA, the CDR3 is TGTGCCAGTAGTTTCCCAGGGTTATTAAGTAAAGCTTTCTTT. Its protein is CASSFPGLLSKAFF.

This clonotype is medium-sized. V is TRBV5-4 and J is TRBJ2-2; D is possibly TRBD2 (6 bases). With 9 bases removed from V and 5 bases from J, the gap between germline ends came to 14 bases. Germline-derived CDR1 and CDR2 are SGHNT and YYREEE (reference sequence). The length of the CDR3 is 13 residues. The CDR3 reads CATTGLKTGELFF. CDR3 DNA sequence: TGTGCCACTACGGGACTCAAGACCGGGGAGCTGTTTTTT.

This clonotype turned up a few times. The chain combines TRBV25-1 with TRBJ2-2; TRBD1 matches at 7 bases. J was trimmed by 5 bases and V by 7 bases; bases with no gene match: 10. Germline V gene data show CDR1 as MGHDK and CDR2 as SYGVNS. The CDR3 is 15 residues long. In DNA form, the CDR3 reads TGTGCCAGCACCTGGGACAGCCATGGGACCGGGGAGCTGTTTTTT. Amino acid sequence: CASTWDSHGTGELFF.

This clonotype appeared once. The genes are TRBV20-1 and TRBJ2-2; the match to TRBD1 covers 10 bases. Trimming took 1 base from V and 8 from J; bases not matched to a gene: 10. The CDR3 has 16 residues. Germline lookup yields CDR1 DFQATT and CDR2 SNEGSKA (reference sequence). CDR3 in DNA: TGCAGTGCTAGAGGCCGGACAGGGGGGGTTTCTGGGGAGCTGTTTTTT. Its translation: CSARGRTGGVSGELFF.

This clonotype was observed a few times. The chain combines TRBV18 with TRBJ2-2, with a weak D call TRBD1 (5 bases). Trimming removed 2 bases at V and 4 bases at J, with 14 bases between. This CDR3 has 16 amino acids. The germline V gene encodes CDR1 KGHSH and CDR2 LQKENI. The CDR3 DNA reads TGTGCCAGCTCACCATTTAGGGGAAAGGCCACCGGGGAGCTGTTTTTT. Its translation is CASSPFRGKATGELFF.

By its share, this clonotype is large (0.1 to 1%). V usage is TRBV29-1 and J usage is TRBJ2-1, with D maybe TRBD2 (5 bases). Germline lookup yields CDR1 SQVTM and CDR2 ANQGSEA. The CDR3 covers 11 residues. V shed 6 bases and J shed 4 bases, with 7 bases lying between them. As DNA, the CDR3 is TGCAGCGTATGGGAGTACAATGAGCAGTTCTTC. It yields the protein CSVWEYNEQFF.

This clonotype ranks as medium-sized. The chain joins TRBV6-5 to TRBJ2-3, with 9 bases identical to TRBD1. The germline V gene encodes CDR1 MNHEY and CDR2 SVGAGI. V gave up 6 bases and J gave up 3 bases; unmatched junction bases: 1. The CDR3 runs to 13 residues. CDR3 sequence (DNA): TGTGCCAGCAGGACAGGGGGAACAGATACGCAGTATTTT. This gives the protein CASRTGGTDTQYF.

The CDR3 loop is CASVHLADSSSYNEQFF. DNA for the CDR3: TGTGCCAGCGTCCATTTAGCGGACTCCAGCTCCTACAATGAGCAGTTCTTC. V gene TRBV11-1 combines with J gene TRBJ2-1; D may be TRBD2 (6 bases). The length of the CDR3 is 17 residues. With 8 bases removed from V and 0 bases from J, the gap between germline ends came to 20 bases. Germline V CDR1 and CDR2: SGHAT, FQDESV (reference sequence).

The V gene is TRBV6-1, the J gene TRBJ2-7, with TRBD1 as a possible D gene (6 bases). Looked up from germline, CDR1 is MNHNS and CDR2 is SASEGT. The CDR3 loop spans 14 amino acids. V was clipped by 7 bases and J by 3 bases, with 16 bases between them. The CDR3 loop reads CASTETGYVYEQYF. CDR3 DNA: TGTGCCAGCACCGAAACAGGGTATGTCTACGAGCAGTACTTC.

The count of this clonotype is one. A much bigger clone sits one base away, suggesting this may be a read error. The chain carries TRBV6-2 or TRBV6-3 and TRBJ1-5; D unresolved. This CDR3 has 14 amino acids. Germline V gene sequence: CDR1 MNHEY, CDR2 SVGEGT. This chain's CDR3 is CASSDSAVNQPQHF. The CDR3 coding sequence is TGTGCCAGCAGTGACTCGGCAGTCAATCAGCCCCAGCATTTT.

By share of the sample, this clonotype is medium-sized. The chain employs TRBV27 and TRBJ1-2, with D possibly being TRBD1 (6 bases). Trimming shortened V by 0 bases and J by 8 bases, and 10 bases separated the two germline ends. There are 13 residues in the CDR3. CDR1 MNHEY and CDR2 SMNVEV come from the germline V gene (reference sequence). The DNA of the CDR3 is TGTGCCAGCAGTTTATCGCAGGGGAGGGGCTACACCTTC. This codes for CASSLSQGRGYTF.

The chain is built from TRBV10-3 and TRBJ2-5; no firm D call. Germline CDR1 ENHRY, CDR2 SYGVKD. The CDR3 consists of 20 residues. V was clipped by 0 bases and J by 5 bases, with 28 bases between them. The CDR3, as DNA: TGTGCCATCAGTGAGTCCCGAAAGGGCCCATTGGTCCCCAGTCGGGAGACCCAGTACTTC. It translates to CAISESRKGPLVPSRETQYF.

The rearrangement joins TRBV12-3 or TRBV12-4 to TRBJ1-5; TRBD1 matches 7 bases. V lost 6 bases, J lost 0 bases, and 8 bases stayed unmatched. This CDR3 spans 16 amino acids. CDR3 loop: CASSRNRGNSNQPQHF. In DNA, the CDR3 is TGTGCCAGCAGCCGAAACAGGGGTAATAGCAATCAGCCCCAGCATTTT.

This clonotype is deemed medium-sized. This rearrangement joins TRBV10-3 to TRBJ1-2; D is possibly TRBD1 (6 bases). The V end was cut by 4 bases, the J end by 0 bases, with 9 bases between. Germline V gives CDR1 ENHRY, CDR2 SYGVKD. The CDR3 length is 14 residues. CDR3 sequence: CAISGWTANYGYTF. The CDR3 DNA sequence: TGTGCCATCAGTGGTTGGACAGCTAACTATGGCTACACCTTC.

The CDR3 DNA sequence: TGTGCCAGCAGTTCCAGGGGCAGGGGTCAAATTGAGACCCAGTACTTC. It is translated as CASSSRGRGQIETQYF. The chain uses TRBV27 and TRBJ2-5; D possibly corresponds to TRBD1 (6 bases). V lost 4 bases, J lost 5 bases, and 20 bases lay in between. Germline assignment: CDR1 MNHEY and CDR2 SMNVEV (reference sequence). This CDR3 has 16 residues.

This clonotype was counted only a few times. V gene TRBV5-1 combines with J gene TRBJ2-5; a weak D match, TRBD1 (5 bases). Germline V CDR1 and CDR2: SGHRS, YFSETQ. The CDR3 has 15 amino acids. V was clipped by 4 bases and J by 2 bases, with 15 bases between them. The CDR3 nucleotides are TGCGCCAGCAGCCGGACACCGACGGAACAAGAGACCCAGTACTTC. It yields the protein CASSRTPTEQETQYF.